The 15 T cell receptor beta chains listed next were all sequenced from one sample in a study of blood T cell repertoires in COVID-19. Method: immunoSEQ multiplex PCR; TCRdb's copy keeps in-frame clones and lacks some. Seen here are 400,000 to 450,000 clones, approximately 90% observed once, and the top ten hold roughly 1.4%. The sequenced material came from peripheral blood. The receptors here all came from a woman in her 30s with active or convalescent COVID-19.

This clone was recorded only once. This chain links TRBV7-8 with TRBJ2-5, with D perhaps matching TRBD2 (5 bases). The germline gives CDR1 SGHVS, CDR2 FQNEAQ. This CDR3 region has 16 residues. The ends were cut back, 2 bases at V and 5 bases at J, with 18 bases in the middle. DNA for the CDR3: TGTGCCAGCAGCTTAAATCCTAGGATTTCGGGGGAGACCCAGTACTTC. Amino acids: CASSLNPRISGETQYF.

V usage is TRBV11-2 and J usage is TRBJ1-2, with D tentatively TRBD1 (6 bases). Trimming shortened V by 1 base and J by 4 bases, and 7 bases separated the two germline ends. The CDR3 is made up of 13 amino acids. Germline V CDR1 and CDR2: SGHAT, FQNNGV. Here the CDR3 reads CASSLGDIYGYTF. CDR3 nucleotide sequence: TGTGCCAGCAGCTTAGGGGACATCTATGGCTACACCTTC.

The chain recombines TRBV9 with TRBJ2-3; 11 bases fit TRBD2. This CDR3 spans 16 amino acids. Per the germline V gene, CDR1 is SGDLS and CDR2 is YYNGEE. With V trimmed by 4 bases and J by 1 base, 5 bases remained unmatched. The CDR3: CASSLAGLAGTDTQYF. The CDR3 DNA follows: TGTGCCAGCAGCTTAGCGGGACTAGCGGGCACAGATACGCAGTATTTT.

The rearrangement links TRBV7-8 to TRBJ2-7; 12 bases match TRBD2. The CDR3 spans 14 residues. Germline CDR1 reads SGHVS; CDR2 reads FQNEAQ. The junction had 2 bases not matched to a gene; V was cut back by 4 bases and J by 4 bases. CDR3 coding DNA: TGTGCCAGCAGCTGGACTAGCGGGAAATACGAGCAGTACTTC. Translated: CASSWTSGKYEQYF.

Here the CDR3 DNA reads TGTGCCAGCAGCCGGGAAGGTTCCGTGCGTACTGAAGCTTTCTTT. This translates into CASSREGSVRTEAFF. This sequence joins TRBV5-4 and TRBJ1-1; D not resolved. The germline gives CDR1 SGHNT, CDR2 YYREEE (reference sequence). The germline V and J ends were trimmed by 4 bases and 5 bases, with 18 bases remaining between them. The CDR3 totals 15 residues.

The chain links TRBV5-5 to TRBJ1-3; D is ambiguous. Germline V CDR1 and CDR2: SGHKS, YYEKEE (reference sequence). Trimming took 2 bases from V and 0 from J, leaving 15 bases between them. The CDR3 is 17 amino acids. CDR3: CASSFSPTPDSGNTIYF. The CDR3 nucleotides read TGTGCCAGCAGCTTTAGCCCTACACCGGACTCTGGAAACACCATATATTTT.

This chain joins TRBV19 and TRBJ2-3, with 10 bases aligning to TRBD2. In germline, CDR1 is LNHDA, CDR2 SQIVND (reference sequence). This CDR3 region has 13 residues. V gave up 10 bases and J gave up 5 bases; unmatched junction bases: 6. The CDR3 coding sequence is TGTGCCACTAGCGGGAGAGCTGGAGATACGCAGTATTTT. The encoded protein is CATSGRAGDTQYF.

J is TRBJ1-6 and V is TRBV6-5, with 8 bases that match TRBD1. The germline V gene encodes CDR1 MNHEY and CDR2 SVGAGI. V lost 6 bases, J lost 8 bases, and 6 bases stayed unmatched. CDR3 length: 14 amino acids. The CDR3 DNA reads TGTGCCAGCAGAGGACAGGGTTGGGATTCACCCCTCCACTTT. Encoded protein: CASRGQGWDSPLHF.

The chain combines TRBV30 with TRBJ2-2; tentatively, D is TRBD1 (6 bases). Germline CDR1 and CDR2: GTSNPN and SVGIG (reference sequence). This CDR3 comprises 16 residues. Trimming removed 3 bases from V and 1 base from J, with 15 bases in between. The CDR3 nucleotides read TGTGCCTGGAGCCCGAACTACAGGGTGAACACCGGGGAGCTGTTTTTT. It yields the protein CAWSPNYRVNTGELFF.

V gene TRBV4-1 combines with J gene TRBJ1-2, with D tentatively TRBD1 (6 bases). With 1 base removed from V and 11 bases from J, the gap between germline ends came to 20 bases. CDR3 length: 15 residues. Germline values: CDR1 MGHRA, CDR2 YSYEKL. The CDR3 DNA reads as TGCGCCAGCAGCCAAGGGACAGCTAGAGAATCGGGTTACACCTTC. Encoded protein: CASSQGTARESGYTF.

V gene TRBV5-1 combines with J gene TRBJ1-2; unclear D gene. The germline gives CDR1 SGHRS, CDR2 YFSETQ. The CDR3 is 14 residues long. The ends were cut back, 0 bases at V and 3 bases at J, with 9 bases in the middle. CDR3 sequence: CASSLELADYGYTF. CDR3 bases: TGCGCCAGCAGCTTGGAACTTGCGGACTATGGCTACACCTTC.

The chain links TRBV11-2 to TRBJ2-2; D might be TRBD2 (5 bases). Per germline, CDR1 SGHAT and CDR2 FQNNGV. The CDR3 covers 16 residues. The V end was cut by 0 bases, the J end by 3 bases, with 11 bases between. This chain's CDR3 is CASSLDWRSDTGELFF. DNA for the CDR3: TGTGCCAGCAGCTTAGATTGGAGGTCGGACACCGGGGAGCTGTTTTTT.

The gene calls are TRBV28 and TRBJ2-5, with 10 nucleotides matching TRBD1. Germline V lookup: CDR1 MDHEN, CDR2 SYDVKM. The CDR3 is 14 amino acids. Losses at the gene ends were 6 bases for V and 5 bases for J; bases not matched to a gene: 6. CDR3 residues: CASSRDRGTETQYF. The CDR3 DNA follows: TGTGCCAGCAGCCGGGACAGGGGTACCGAGACCCAGTACTTC.

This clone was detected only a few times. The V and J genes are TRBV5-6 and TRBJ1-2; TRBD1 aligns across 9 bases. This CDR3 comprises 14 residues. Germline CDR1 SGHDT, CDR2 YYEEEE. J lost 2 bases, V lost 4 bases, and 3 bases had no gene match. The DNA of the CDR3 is TGTGCCAGCAGCGGGACAGGGAGAAACTATGGCTACACCTTC. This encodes CASSGTGRNYGYTF.

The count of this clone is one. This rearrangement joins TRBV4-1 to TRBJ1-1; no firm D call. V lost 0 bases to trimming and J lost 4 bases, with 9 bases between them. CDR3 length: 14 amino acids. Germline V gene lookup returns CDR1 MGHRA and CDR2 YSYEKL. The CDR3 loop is CASSQERSFTEAFF. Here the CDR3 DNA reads TGCGCCAGCAGCCAAGAGCGTTCTTTCACTGAAGCTTTCTTT.